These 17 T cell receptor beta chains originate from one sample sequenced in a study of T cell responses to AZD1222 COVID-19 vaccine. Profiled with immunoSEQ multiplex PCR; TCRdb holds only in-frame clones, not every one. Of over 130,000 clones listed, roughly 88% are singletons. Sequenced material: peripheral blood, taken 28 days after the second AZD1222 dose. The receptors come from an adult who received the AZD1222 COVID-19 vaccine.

The CDR3 loop is CASSQEGRGAAGELFF. CDR3 nucleotide sequence: TGTGCCAGCAGCCAAGAGGGGCGCGGGGCCGCCGGGGAGCTGTTTTTT. The chain recombines TRBV4-2 with TRBJ2-2, with D possibly being TRBD2 (6 bases). Trimming took off 0 bases at V and 6 bases at J, with 14 bases between the two ends. The germline gives CDR1 LGHNA, CDR2 YNFKEQ. This CDR3 is built from 16 residues.

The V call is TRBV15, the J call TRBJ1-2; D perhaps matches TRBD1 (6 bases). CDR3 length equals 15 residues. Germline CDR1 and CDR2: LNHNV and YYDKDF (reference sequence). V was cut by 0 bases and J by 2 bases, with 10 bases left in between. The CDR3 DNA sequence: TGTGCCACCAGCAGAGAGTATGGGGGCAACTATGGCTACACCTTC. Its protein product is CATSREYGGNYGYTF.

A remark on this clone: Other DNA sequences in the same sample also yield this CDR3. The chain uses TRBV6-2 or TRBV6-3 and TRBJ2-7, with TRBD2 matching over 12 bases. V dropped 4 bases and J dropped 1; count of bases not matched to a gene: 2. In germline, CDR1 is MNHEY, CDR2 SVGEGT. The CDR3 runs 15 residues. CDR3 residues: CASSFGLAGSYEQYF. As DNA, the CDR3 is TGTGCCAGCAGTTTTGGACTAGCGGGATCCTACGAGCAGTACTTC.

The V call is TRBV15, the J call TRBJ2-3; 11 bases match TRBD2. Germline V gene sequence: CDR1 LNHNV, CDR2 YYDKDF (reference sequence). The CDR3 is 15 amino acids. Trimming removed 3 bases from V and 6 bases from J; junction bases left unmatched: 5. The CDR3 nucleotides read TGTGCCACCAGCAGGCCCCCTAGCGGGAGGGATACGCAGTATTTT. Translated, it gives CATSRPPSGRDTQYF.

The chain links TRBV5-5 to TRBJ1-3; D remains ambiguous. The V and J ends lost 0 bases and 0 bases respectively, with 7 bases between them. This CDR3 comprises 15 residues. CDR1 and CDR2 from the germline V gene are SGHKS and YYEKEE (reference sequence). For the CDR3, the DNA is TGTGCCAGCAGCTTGGCCGCCTACTCTGGAAACACCATATATTTT. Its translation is CASSLAAYSGNTIYF.

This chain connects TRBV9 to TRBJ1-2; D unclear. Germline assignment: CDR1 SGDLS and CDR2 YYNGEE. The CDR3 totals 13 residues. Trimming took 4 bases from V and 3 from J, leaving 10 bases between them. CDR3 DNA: TGTGCCAGCAGCCCGCTTACGGACTATGGCTACACCTTC. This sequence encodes CASSPLTDYGYTF.

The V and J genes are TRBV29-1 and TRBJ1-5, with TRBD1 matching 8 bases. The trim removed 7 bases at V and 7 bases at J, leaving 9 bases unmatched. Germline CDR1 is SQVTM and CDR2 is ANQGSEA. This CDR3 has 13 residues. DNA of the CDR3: TGCAGCGCAACGGACAGGGCGGGCCAGCCCCAGCATTTT. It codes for CSATDRAGQPQHF.

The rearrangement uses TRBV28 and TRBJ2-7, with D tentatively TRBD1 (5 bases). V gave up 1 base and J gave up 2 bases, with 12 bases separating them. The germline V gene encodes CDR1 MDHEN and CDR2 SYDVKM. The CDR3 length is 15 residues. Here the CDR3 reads CASSLLAGMAYEQYF. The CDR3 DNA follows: TGTGCCAGCAGTTTATTAGCAGGGATGGCCTACGAGCAGTACTTC.

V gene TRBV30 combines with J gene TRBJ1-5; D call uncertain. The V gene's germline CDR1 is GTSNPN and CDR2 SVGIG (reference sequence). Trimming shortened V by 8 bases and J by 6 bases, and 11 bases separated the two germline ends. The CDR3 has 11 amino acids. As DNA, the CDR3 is TGTGCCACCGGATCGGGTCAGCCCCAGCATTTT. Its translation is CATGSGQPQHF.

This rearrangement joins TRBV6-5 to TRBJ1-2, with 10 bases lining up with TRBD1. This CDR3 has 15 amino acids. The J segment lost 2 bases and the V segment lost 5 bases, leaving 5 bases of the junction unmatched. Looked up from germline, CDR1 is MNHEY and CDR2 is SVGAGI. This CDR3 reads CASSLGQGGNYGYTF. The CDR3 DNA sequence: TGTGCCAGCAGTCTAGGACAGGGGGGGAACTATGGCTACACCTTC.

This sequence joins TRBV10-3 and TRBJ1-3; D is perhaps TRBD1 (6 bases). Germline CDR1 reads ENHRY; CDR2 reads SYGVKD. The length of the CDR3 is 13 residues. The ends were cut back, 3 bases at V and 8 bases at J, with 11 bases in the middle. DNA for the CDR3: TGTGCCATCAGTGAACAGAGGGGGGACACCATATATTTT. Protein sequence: CAISEQRGDTIYF.

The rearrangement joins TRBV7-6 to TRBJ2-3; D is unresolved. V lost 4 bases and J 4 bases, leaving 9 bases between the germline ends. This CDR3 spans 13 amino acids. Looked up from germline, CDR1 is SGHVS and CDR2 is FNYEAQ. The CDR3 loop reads CASSYILADTQYF. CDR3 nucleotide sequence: TGTGCCAGCAGCTACATCTTGGCAGATACGCAGTATTTT.

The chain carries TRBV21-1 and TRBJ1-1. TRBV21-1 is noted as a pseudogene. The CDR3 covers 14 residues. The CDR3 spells CASSPSGPNTEAFF. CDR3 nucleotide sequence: TGTGCCAGCAGCCCTTCGGGGCCGAACACTGAAGCTTTCTTT.

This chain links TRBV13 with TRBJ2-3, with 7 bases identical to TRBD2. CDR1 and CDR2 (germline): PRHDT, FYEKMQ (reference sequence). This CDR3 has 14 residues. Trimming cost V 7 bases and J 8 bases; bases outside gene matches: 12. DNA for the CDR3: TGTGCCAGCAACCCAGCGGGATCCGGGGCTACGCAGTATTTT. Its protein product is CASNPAGSGATQYF.

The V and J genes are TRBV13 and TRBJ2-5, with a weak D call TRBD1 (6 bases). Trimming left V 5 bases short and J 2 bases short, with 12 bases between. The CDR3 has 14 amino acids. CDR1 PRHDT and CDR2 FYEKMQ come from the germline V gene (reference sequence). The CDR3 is CASSGQPYQETQYF. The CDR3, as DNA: TGTGCCAGCAGCGGACAGCCCTATCAAGAGACCCAGTACTTC.

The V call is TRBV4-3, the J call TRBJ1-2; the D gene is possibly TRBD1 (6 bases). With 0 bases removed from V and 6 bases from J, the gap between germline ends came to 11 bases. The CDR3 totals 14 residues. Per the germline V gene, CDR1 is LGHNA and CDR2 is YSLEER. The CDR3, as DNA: TGCGCCAGCAGCCAAGATGGGAGGGGGGATGGCTACACCTTC. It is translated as CASSQDGRGDGYTF.

The chain's CDR3 is CASSVGGRTPLSSGGYTF. CDR3 sequence (DNA): TGTGCCAGCAGCGTAGGGGGGCGGACCCCCCTTTCCTCTGGTGGCTACACCTTC. The rearrangement uses TRBV9 and TRBJ1-2; a weak D match, TRBD1 (6 bases). The CDR3 contains 18 residues. CDR1 is SGDLS, CDR2 YYNGEE, per germline. V lost 0 bases and J lost 7, with 25 bases in between.